This T cell receptor beta chain originates from a study of T cell responses to AZD1222 COVID-19 vaccine. Some clones are missing from TCRdb's copy, which holds only in-frame ones; the method was immunoSEQ multiplex PCR. The sample carries roughly 110,000 clones, approximately 90% recorded once. The count of this clone is one. What it binds is unknown. Deletions cut 2 bases from V and 6 bases from J, with 10 bases between. The CDR3 is 13 amino acids. Germline CDR1 and CDR2: MNHEY and SMNVEV (reference sequence). Study-wide findings and caveats: Once two AZD1222 doses were given, Spike-specific TCR breadth and depth went up. Most donors were white British and more were female, and clonal diversity was possibly underestimated.

The sample consisted of peripheral blood, taken 28 days after the second AZD1222 dose. The TCR comes from an adult who received the AZD1222 COVID-19 vaccine. The genes are TRBV27 and TRBJ1-2; tentatively, D is TRBD1 (5 bases). The CDR3 here is CASSLEGSNGYTF. CDR3 in DNA: TGTGCCAGCAGTTTAGAGGGGTCTAATGGCTACACCTTC.